The 21 T cell receptor beta chains below were found in one sample sequenced in a study of shared clonotypes between healthy human individuals. Naive CD8 populations comprised CD45RO-negative cells positively selected for CCR7, excluding terminally differentiated effector memory CD45RA+ cells. Only in-frame clones appear in the TCRdb table, and some are missing; sequencing was by immunoSEQ multiplex PCR. The sample holds about 610,000 clones; 95% to 97% are singletons and the top ten take approximately 0.1%. Source material: naive CD8+ T cells sorted from blood. The receptor set was obtained from a young woman in good health.

The rearrangement joins TRBV28 to TRBJ2-2, with 9 bases aligning to TRBD2. The CDR3 has 14 amino acids. The J segment lost 7 bases and the V segment lost 5 bases, leaving 5 bases of the junction unmatched. Per germline, CDR1 MDHEN and CDR2 SYDVKM. In DNA form, the CDR3 reads TGTGCCAGCAGTCAGGGACTAGCCTTCGGGGAGCTGTTTTTT. Amino acids: CASSQGLAFGELFF.

The chain carries TRBV21-1 and TRBJ2-7; TRBD1, the D gene given by the table, was not confirmed from the DNA. TRBV21-1 is listed as a pseudogene. This CDR3 comprises 15 residues. The CDR3 DNA sequence: TGTGCCAGCAGCAGCCCCCAGGGGGCGGCCTACGAGCAGTACTTC. Translating gives CASSSPQGAAYEQYF.

The chain uses TRBV9 and TRBJ2-2; 8 nucleotides line up with TRBD2. Trimming took 0 bases from V and 7 from J; bases not matched to a gene: 8. Germline CDR1 and CDR2: SGDLS and YYNGEE. The CDR3 is made up of 16 amino acids. CDR3 nucleotide sequence: TGTGCCAGCAGCGTAGATGAGCGGGAGATTCTCGGGGAGCTGTTTTTT. Translated, it gives CASSVDEREILGELFF. The full variable domain, rest sourced from reference TRBV9 and TRBJ2-2, is DSGVTQTPKHLITATGQRVTLRCSPRSGDLSVYWYQQSLDQGLQFLIQYYNGEERAKGNILERFSAQQFPDLHSELNLSSLELGDSALYFCASSVDEREILGELFFGEGSRLTVL.

The chain links TRBV19 to TRBJ1-2; D ambiguous. CDR1 and CDR2 (germline): LNHDA, SQIVND (reference sequence). The CDR3 has 13 residues. Trimming removed 5 bases at V and 3 bases at J, with 10 bases between. DNA for the CDR3: TGTGCCAGTAGTTGGGGAAAGGACTATGGCTACACCTTC. This encodes CASSWGKDYGYTF.

The rearrangement uses TRBV27 and TRBJ2-7; 12 bases are shared with TRBD2. In germline, CDR1 is MNHEY, CDR2 SMNVEV (reference sequence). V lost 6 bases to trimming and J lost 4 bases; unmatched junction nucleotides: 10. The CDR3 has 16 amino acids. The CDR3 loop is CASRLLAGGTLYEQYF. The CDR3 nucleotides read TGTGCCAGCAGACTACTAGCGGGAGGTACCCTTTACGAGCAGTACTTC.

The genes are TRBV5-6 and TRBJ1-1; D remains ambiguous. The CDR3 spans 13 residues. V was trimmed by 2 bases and J by 1 base, leaving 6 bases between them. Germline assignment: CDR1 SGHDT and CDR2 YYEEEE. This CDR3 is CASSLARNTEAFF. DNA for the CDR3: TGTGCCAGCAGCTTAGCACGGAACACTGAAGCTTTCTTT.

In regard to this clone: The same CDR3 also results from other DNA sequences found in this sample. The gene calls are TRBV28 and TRBJ2-2, with D possibly being TRBD2 (5 bases). The CDR3 extends over 13 amino acids. Trimming shortened V by 4 bases and J by 5 bases, and 8 bases separated the two germline ends. Per germline, CDR1 MDHEN and CDR2 SYDVKM. CDR3 amino acids: CASSSGGTGELFF. For the CDR3, the DNA is TGTGCCAGCAGTTCCGGAGGAACCGGGGAGCTGTTTTTT. Drawing the rest from reference TRBV28 and TRBJ2-2, the complete variable domain is DVKVTQSSRYLVKRTGEKVFLECVQDMDHENMFWYRQDPGLGLRLIYFSYDVKMKEKGDIPEGYSVSREKKERFSLILESASTNQTSMYLCASSSGGTGELFFGEGSRLTVL.

The gene calls are TRBV5-4 and TRBJ2-2; 7 bases align to TRBD2. CDR1 SGHNT and CDR2 YYREEE come from the germline V gene (reference sequence). With 1 base clipped from V and 1 base from J, the junction kept 7 bases outside the gene matches. The CDR3 is made up of 17 amino acids. DNA for the CDR3: TGTGCCAGCAGCTTGAGTTCGGGGGGTCTGAACACCGGGGAGCTGTTTTTT. Its protein is CASSLSSGGLNTGELFF.

This chain uses TRBV6-5 with TRBJ2-2; D not resolved. The CDR3 is 14 amino acids. Per germline, CDR1 MNHEY and CDR2 SVGAGI. The V gene lost 6 bases and the J gene lost 7 bases, with 15 bases spanning the gap. As DNA, the CDR3 is TGTGCCAGCAGCCCCCGGACCGTTCACGGGGAGCTGTTTTTT. This encodes CASSPRTVHGELFF.

The CDR3 protein is CASSVQGNSYEQYF. Written as DNA, the CDR3 is TGTGCCAGCAGCGTTCAGGGGAACTCCTACGAGCAGTACTTC. The chain links TRBV6-5 to TRBJ2-7; possibly TRBD1 for D (6 bases). CDR1 is MNHEY and CDR2 is SVGAGI in the germline V gene. The CDR3 loop spans 14 amino acids. The V and J ends lost 6 bases and 0 bases respectively, with 12 bases between them.

V gene TRBV6-1 combines with J gene TRBJ1-5; weak D call: TRBD1 (5 bases). Germline loops: CDR1 MNHNS, CDR2 SASEGT. The CDR3 totals 18 residues. The V end was cut by 0 bases, the J end by 0 bases, with 15 bases between. CDR3 amino acids: CASSEAHGGFYSNQPQHF. For the CDR3, the DNA is TGTGCCAGCAGTGAAGCACACGGGGGATTTTATAGCAATCAGCCCCAGCATTTT.

The J gene is TRBJ2-3, the V gene TRBV27, with TRBD2 identical over 10 bases. Germline assignment: CDR1 MNHEY and CDR2 SMNVEV (reference sequence). The CDR3 sequence is 16 residues long. The V and J ends lost 5 bases and 0 bases, in that order; junction bases with no gene match: 5. The CDR3 is CASSPLAGVSTDTQYF. CDR3 in DNA: TGTGCCAGCAGTCCGCTAGCGGGAGTGAGCACAGATACGCAGTATTTT.

This chain uses TRBV7-9 with TRBJ1-4; TRBD1 aligns across 7 bases. The length of the CDR3 is 16 residues. The ends lost 6 bases at V and 9 bases at J; junction bases unmatched: 16. Germline V gene sequence: CDR1 SEHNR, CDR2 FQNEAQ (reference sequence). CDR3 sequence: CASSSFAGQLKKKLFF. The DNA for the CDR3 is TGTGCCAGCAGTTCATTCGCGGGACAGCTTAAGAAAAAACTGTTTTTT.

The chain links TRBV19 to TRBJ2-7; D gene ambiguous. From germline, CDR1 is LNHDA and CDR2 SQIVND (reference sequence). Trimming left V 6 bases short and J 0 bases short, with 9 bases between. The CDR3 loop spans 13 amino acids. The CDR3 reads CASSLSSSYEQYF. Here the CDR3 DNA reads TGTGCCAGTAGCCTCAGCAGCTCCTACGAGCAGTACTTC. The variable domain in full, with the rest retrieved from reference TRBV19 and TRBJ2-7, is DGGITQSPKYLFRKEGQNVTLSCEQNLNHDAMYWYRQDPGQGLRLIYYSQIVNDFQKGDIAEGYSVSREKKESFPLTVTSAQKNPTAFYLCASSLSSSYEQYFGPGTRLTVT.

Comments on this clone: Compared with germline, one end of the junction differs, possibly owing to a read error. This chain joins TRBV29-1 and TRBJ2-2; 8 nucleotides line up with TRBD1. CDR1 SQVTM and CDR2 ANQGSEA come from the germline V gene. The CDR3 covers 15 residues. The CDR3 region is CSVEGQGLSTGELFF. CDR3 DNA sequence: TGCAGCGTAGAAGGACAGGGACTGAGCACCGGGGAGCTGTTTTTT.

The chain employs TRBV27 and TRBJ1-6, with D hard to call. Trimming removed 2 bases at V and 5 bases at J, with 13 bases between. CDR1 is MNHEY, CDR2 SMNVEV, per germline (reference sequence). The CDR3 loop spans 16 amino acids. The CDR3 loop is CASSLLADIDNSPLHF. CDR3 bases: TGTGCCAGCAGTTTACTGGCGGATATCGATAATTCACCCCTCCACTTT.

This clone was observed a single time. This sequence joins TRBV13 and TRBJ1-3, with 12 bases fitting TRBD1. V gave up 5 bases and J gave up 4 bases; unmatched junction bases: 9. There are 17 residues in the CDR3. Germline V gives CDR1 PRHDT, CDR2 FYEKMQ (reference sequence). CDR3 sequence: CASSTTGTGGTGNTIYF. DNA for the CDR3: TGTGCCAGCAGCACCACCGGGACAGGGGGCACGGGAAACACCATATATTTT.

The rearrangement joins TRBV6-6 to TRBJ1-2; 7 nucleotides agree with TRBD1. This CDR3 comprises 14 residues. Trimming at V came to 0 bases and at J to 5 bases, leaving 3 bases not matched to a gene. Germline lookup yields CDR1 MNHNY and CDR2 SVGAGI (reference sequence). CDR3 coding DNA: TGTGCCAGCAGTTACTCTGACAGGGTATATGGCTACACCTTC. This gives the protein CASSYSDRVYGYTF.

V gene TRBV5-6 combines with J gene TRBJ2-5; TRBD1 aligns across 11 bases. This CDR3 comprises 13 residues. With V trimmed by 4 bases and J by 7 bases, 3 bases remained unmatched. Germline assignment: CDR1 SGHDT and CDR2 YYEEEE. CDR3 DNA sequence: TGTGCCAGCAGCCCCGGGACAGGGGGGACCCAGTACTTC. Its translation: CASSPGTGGTQYF.

The chain is built from TRBV7-2 and TRBJ2-1; TRBD2 is a possible D gene (5 bases). The CDR3 covers 15 residues. Trimming stripped 3 bases from V and 9 bases from J, with 18 bases between. CDR1 and CDR2 from the germline V gene are SGHTA and FQGNSA. The CDR3 loop reads CASSLLAYSAGEQFF. The CDR3 nucleotides read TGTGCCAGCAGCTTGTTAGCTTATTCTGCGGGTGAGCAGTTCTTC.

The chain links TRBV7-8 to TRBJ2-7, with no clear D. Germline V lookup: CDR1 SGHVS, CDR2 FQNEAQ. V was pared by 1 base and J by 6 bases, with 10 bases between. This CDR3 region has 13 residues. The CDR3, as DNA: TGTGCCAGCAGCTTAGGTTCTTTGGGCGAGCAGTACTTC. Amino acid sequence: CASSLGSLGEQYF.